The 2 T cell receptor beta chains in this list originate from one sample, sequenced in a study of T-cell reconstitution after alpha-beta-depleted transplantation in children listed by TCRdb under 2016. Library preparation employed PCR. Sequencing relied on an Illumina HiSeq 2500. To normalize quantification of the TCRbeta repertoire, the TCR libraries were built with molecular barcoding that relied on unique molecular identifiers. Starting from the raw public reads, TCRdb applied fastp trimming at Q25, assembled clones with MiXCR and retained in-frame beta chains. Each record represents a unique CDR3 protein, reported with the most common genes and DNA among its rows. This sample holds just over 350,000 distinct CDR3 sequences; 10% to 15% were observed only once. The top ten clonotypes cover about 4% of the sample. Sequences were derived from PBMCs, sampled from the stem cell graft. Receptor source: a human donor who donated a stem cell graft to a child with Fanconi anemia.

The rearrangement joins TRBV12-3 or TRBV12-4 to TRBJ2-2; D may be TRBD1 (5 bases). Trimming took off 3 bases at V and 3 bases at J, with 29 bases between the two ends. The CDR3 runs 21 residues. CDR3 nucleotide sequence: TGTGCCAGCAGTTTTAAGGAATATGGGGCTGGAATCGGTGTTCACACCGGGGAGCTGTTTTTT. Translation gives CASSFKEYGAGIGVHTGELFF.

Ten or more counts support this clonotype. V is TRBV18 and J is TRBJ2-7, with 7 bases identical to TRBD1. This CDR3 has 12 residues. Germline assignment: CDR1 KGHSH and CDR2 LQKENI. The V segment lost 3 bases and the J segment 5 bases; nucleotides outside the gene matches: 1. This chain's CDR3 is CASSPTGDEQYF. Written as DNA, the CDR3 is TGTGCCAGCTCACCCACAGGGGACGAGCAGTACTTC.